Listed below are T cell receptor beta chains from one sample, sequenced in a study of blood T cell repertoires in COVID-19. Here immunoSEQ multiplex PCR was the method, and the copy in TCRdb shows in-frame clones only, minus some. The top ten clones hold about 6.1% of a sample with 310,000 or so clones, around 88% of them seen once. The sample comprised PBMCs or T cells enriched from blood (not recorded which). These TCRs come from a woman aged 35 to 49 who had recovered from COVID-19. CDR3s include the opening cysteine and the closing phenylalanine or tryptophan. The D gene is left open where the match is weak. Clone sizes are given selectively: once, few, many, or a class where the clone is expanded.

cdr3_aa: CAWSVRETQYF
cdr3_nt: TGTGCCTGGAGTGTGAGAGAGACCCAGTACTTC
d_call: .
clone_size: .
j_call: TRBJ2-5
v_call: TRBV30

cdr3_aa: CASSVMGRALDEQFF
cdr3_nt: TGTGCCAGCAGCGTAATGGGCAGGGCGCTTGATGAGCAGTTCTTC
d_call: .
clone_size: .
j_call: TRBJ2-1
v_call: TRBV9

cdr3_aa: CASSQSSSGSSGYEQYF
cdr3_nt: TGCGCCAGCAGTCAATCCTCTAGCGGGAGCTCGGGGTACGAGCAGTACTTC
d_call: TRBD2
clone_size: .
j_call: TRBJ2-7
v_call: TRBV23-1

cdr3_aa: CASSSGYVTNYGYTF
cdr3_nt: TGTGCCAGCAGCTCCGGGTACGTCACTAACTATGGCTACACCTTC
d_call: .
clone_size: once
j_call: TRBJ1-2
v_call: TRBV7-9

cdr3_aa: CASSEARVADRGQFF
cdr3_nt: TGTGCCAGCAGTGAAGCCCGGGTAGCGGATCGAGGGCAGTTCTTC
d_call: .
clone_size: .
j_call: TRBJ2-1
v_call: TRBV6-1

cdr3_aa: CASSYIAGGSQETQYF
cdr3_nt: TGTGCCAGCAGTTACATAGCGGGAGGATCGCAAGAGACCCAGTACTTC
d_call: TRBD2
clone_size: .
j_call: TRBJ2-5
v_call: TRBV6-5

cdr3_aa: CASSLGTRTYEQYF
cdr3_nt: TGTGCCAGCAGCTTAGGGACACGAACCTACGAGCAGTACTTC
d_call: .
clone_size: .
j_call: TRBJ2-7
v_call: TRBV7-9

cdr3_aa: CASSYSGGGGGYTF
cdr3_nt: TGTGCCAGCAGTTACTCAGGGGGCGGCGGAGGCTACACCTTC
d_call: TRBD1
clone_size: once
j_call: TRBJ1-2
v_call: TRBV6-5

cdr3_aa: CASSTTGPHEQYF
cdr3_nt: TGTGCCAGCAGCACGACAGGGCCCCACGAGCAGTACTTC
d_call: TRBD1
clone_size: .
j_call: TRBJ2-7
v_call: TRBV6-5

cdr3_aa: CASRSSGSSSYNEQFF
cdr3_nt: TGTGCCAGCCGATCCTCGGGGTCGAGCTCCTACAATGAGCAGTTCTTC
d_call: .
clone_size: once
j_call: TRBJ2-1
v_call: TRBV11-3

cdr3_aa: CASSLARADTQYF
cdr3_nt: TGTGCCAGCAGTTTAGCGCGAGCAGATACGCAGTATTTT
d_call: .
clone_size: .
j_call: TRBJ2-3
v_call: TRBV12-3/TRBV12-4

cdr3_aa: CASSLGPVPSEKLFF
cdr3_nt: TGTGCCAGCAGCTTAGGTCCGGTCCCAAGTGAAAAACTGTTTTTT
d_call: .
clone_size: .
j_call: TRBJ1-4
v_call: TRBV7-2

cdr3_aa: CASSITVGQGKTQYF
cdr3_nt: TGTGCCAGTAGTATTACCGTCGGACAGGGAAAGACCCAGTACTTC
d_call: TRBD1
clone_size: .
j_call: TRBJ2-5
v_call: TRBV19

cdr3_aa: CASSLHQRQGVFHEQYF
cdr3_nt: TGTGCCAGCAGCCTACACCAGAGACAGGGGGTATTTCACGAGCAGTACTTC
d_call: TRBD1
clone_size: .
j_call: TRBJ2-7
v_call: TRBV7-9

cdr3_aa: CAWSSGTGERGYTF
cdr3_nt: TGTGCCTGGAGTTCCGGGACAGGGGAAAGAGGCTACACCTTC
d_call: TRBD1
clone_size: .
j_call: TRBJ1-2
v_call: TRBV30

cdr3_aa: CASILGRQGVGSPLHF
cdr3_nt: TGTGCCAGCATACTAGGGAGGCAGGGGGTTGGATCACCCCTCCACTTT
d_call: TRBD1
clone_size: .
j_call: TRBJ1-6
v_call: TRBV14

cdr3_aa: CASSLYGLAEIGELFF
cdr3_nt: TGTGCCAGCAGCTTATATGGTCTAGCCGAAATCGGGGAGCTGTTTTTT
d_call: .
clone_size: .
j_call: TRBJ2-2
v_call: TRBV7-3

cdr3_aa: CASSRRENEQYF
cdr3_nt: TGTGCCAGCAGCCGCCGGGAGAACGAGCAGTACTTC
d_call: .
clone_size: .
j_call: TRBJ2-7
v_call: TRBV5-5

cdr3_aa: CASSLGGNSGNTIYF
cdr3_nt: TGTGCCAGCAGTTTGGGCGGGAACTCTGGAAACACCATATATTTT
d_call: .
clone_size: .
j_call: TRBJ1-3
v_call: TRBV28

cdr3_aa: CASSLPPSGRGYEQYF
cdr3_nt: TGTGCCAGCAGCCTGCCGCCTAGCGGGAGGGGATACGAGCAGTACTTC
d_call: TRBD2
clone_size: .
j_call: TRBJ2-7
v_call: TRBV7-2

cdr3_aa: CAGRRNYGYTF
cdr3_nt: TGTGCCGGTAGGAGGAACTATGGCTACACCTTC
d_call: .
clone_size: .
j_call: TRBJ1-2
v_call: TRBV30

cdr3_aa: CSVEEGDRGSGELFF
cdr3_nt: TGCAGCGTTGAAGAGGGGGACAGGGGAAGCGGGGAGCTGTTTTTT
d_call: TRBD1
clone_size: few
j_call: TRBJ2-2
v_call: TRBV29-1

cdr3_aa: CATELAESKNIQYF
cdr3_nt: TGTGCCACCGAACTAGCGGAAAGCAAAAACATTCAGTACTTC
d_call: TRBD2
clone_size: .
j_call: TRBJ2-4
v_call: TRBV28

cdr3_aa: CSASTDTEAFF
cdr3_nt: TGCAGTGCTTCTACTGACACTGAAGCTTTCTTT
d_call: .
clone_size: .
j_call: TRBJ1-1
v_call: TRBV20-1

cdr3_aa: CASSPPGQAPGDTQYF
cdr3_nt: TGTGCCAGCTCACCACCGGGACAGGCCCCGGGGGATACGCAGTATTTT
d_call: TRBD1
clone_size: .
j_call: TRBJ2-3
v_call: TRBV18